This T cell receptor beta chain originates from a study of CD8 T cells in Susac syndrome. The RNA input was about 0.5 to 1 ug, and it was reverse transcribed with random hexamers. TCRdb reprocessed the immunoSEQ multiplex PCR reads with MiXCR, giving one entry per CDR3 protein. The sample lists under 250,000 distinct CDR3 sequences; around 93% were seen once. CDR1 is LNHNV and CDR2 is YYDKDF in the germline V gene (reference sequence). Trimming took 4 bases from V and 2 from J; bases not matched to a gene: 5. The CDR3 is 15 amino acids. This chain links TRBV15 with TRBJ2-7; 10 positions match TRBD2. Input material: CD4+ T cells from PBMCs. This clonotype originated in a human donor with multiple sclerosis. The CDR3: CATSISGGKTYEQYF. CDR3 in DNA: TGTGCCACCAGCATTAGCGGGGGGAAAACCTACGAGCAGTACTTC.